The 9 T cell receptor beta chains below all came from one sample that was sequenced in a study of identical twins. TCRdb passed the 5' RACE reads through MiXCR, listing each CDR3 protein once. The top ten clones hold 12% of a sample with a few hundred thousand distinct CDR3 sequences, under 20% of them seen once. Specimen: naive T cells sorted from blood. Receptor source: a man aged 50 or older in good health.

This clonotype was seen more than once but under ten times. The chain is built from TRBV10-3 and TRBJ2-2, with a weak D call TRBD1 (7 bases). The length of the CDR3 is 15 residues. V gave up 10 bases and J gave up 0 bases, with 15 bases separating them. From germline, CDR1 is ENHRY and CDR2 SYGVKD. CDR3 region: CASQQGTSNTGELFF. CDR3 coding DNA: TGTGCCAGTCAACAGGGGACTTCGAACACCGGGGAGCTGTTTTTT.

This clonotype was picked up a small number of times. The V call is TRBV10-3, the J call TRBJ1-4, with D maybe TRBD1 (5 bases). The CDR3 is made up of 13 amino acids. The germline V gene has CDR1 ENHRY and CDR2 SYGVKD. Trimming stripped 11 bases from V and 7 bases from J, with 17 bases between. The CDR3 loop is CASTRDLSEKLFF. The CDR3 nucleotides are TGTGCCTCCACACGGGACTTAAGTGAAAAACTGTTTTTT.

This sequence joins TRBV2 and TRBJ2-3; TRBD2 aligns across 12 bases. The CDR3 has 15 amino acids. With 6 bases clipped from V and 6 bases from J, the junction kept 7 bases outside the gene matches. Looked up from germline, CDR1 is SNHLY and CDR2 is FYNNEI. CDR3 nucleotides: TGTGCCAGCAGATCCCCTAGCGGGAGGGCTGATACGCAGTATTTT. This sequence encodes CASRSPSGRADTQYF.

This clonotype was found a few times. The V and J genes are TRBV29-1 and TRBJ2-2, with D unresolved. V was clipped by 5 bases and J by 3 bases, with 13 bases between them. The CDR3 runs 14 residues. Looked up from germline, CDR1 is SQVTM and CDR2 is ANQGSEA. Here the CDR3 reads CSVSPQQDTGELFF. As DNA, the CDR3 is TGCAGCGTTAGCCCCCAGCAGGACACCGGGGAGCTGTTTTTT.

This clonotype was seen only a few times. V and J are TRBV5-4 and TRBJ1-1, with D maybe TRBD1 (6 bases). V lost 4 bases to trimming and J lost 2 bases, with 15 bases between them. Germline CDR1 is SGHNT and CDR2 is YYREEE (reference sequence). The CDR3 runs 15 residues. The CDR3 DNA reads TGTGCCAGCAGCCCTTCGGGGGGCCTTAACACTGAAGCTTTCTTT. Its protein product is CASSPSGGLNTEAFF.

This clonotype has only a few counts. The chain has TRBV5-4 and TRBJ1-4, with D possibly TRBD1 on 6 matching bases. V lost 4 bases and J 8 bases, leaving 18 bases between the germline ends. This CDR3 has 15 amino acids. CDR1 SGHNT and CDR2 YYREEE come from the germline V gene (reference sequence). This CDR3 is CASSPAAGAREKLFF. In nucleotides, the CDR3 is TGTGCCAGCAGCCCAGCCGCGGGGGCCCGGGAAAAACTGTTTTTT.

V and J are TRBV21-1 and TRBJ2-3; the table names TRBD1, a call not compared with the DNA. TRBV21-1 is reported as a pseudogene. The CDR3 is 16 amino acids. CDR3 DNA sequence: TGTGCCAGCAGCAACGGGACAAAGGGTACGACAGATACGCAGTATTTT. Protein product: CASSNGTKGTTDTQYF.

The V gene is TRBV7-8, the J gene TRBJ2-3, with D tentatively TRBD2 (5 bases). V was trimmed by 5 bases and J by 1 base, leaving 10 bases between them. The CDR3 runs to 14 residues. CDR1 is SGHVS, CDR2 FQNEAQ, per germline. The CDR3 coding sequence is TGTGCCAGCAGCGTCGGACTCGGCACAGATACGCAGTATTTT. Translation gives CASSVGLGTDTQYF.

This clonotype was detected only a few times. The rearrangement uses TRBV9 and TRBJ2-1; TRBD1 matches at 9 bases. The ends lost 3 bases at V and 5 bases at J; junction bases unmatched: 9. The CDR3 spans 16 residues. CDR1 is SGDLS and CDR2 is YYNGEE in the germline V gene. CDR3 DNA sequence: TGTGCCAGCAGCGCTGTGACGGGACAGGGCAACAATGAGCAGTTCTTC. Residues: CASSAVTGQGNNEQFF. Full variable domain (remainder filled in from reference TRBV9 and TRBJ2-1): DSGVTQTPKHLITATGQRVTLRCSPRSGDLSVYWYQQSLDQGLQFLIQYYNGEERAKGNILERFSAQQFPDLHSELNLSSLELGDSALYFCASSAVTGQGNNEQFFGPGTRLTVL.